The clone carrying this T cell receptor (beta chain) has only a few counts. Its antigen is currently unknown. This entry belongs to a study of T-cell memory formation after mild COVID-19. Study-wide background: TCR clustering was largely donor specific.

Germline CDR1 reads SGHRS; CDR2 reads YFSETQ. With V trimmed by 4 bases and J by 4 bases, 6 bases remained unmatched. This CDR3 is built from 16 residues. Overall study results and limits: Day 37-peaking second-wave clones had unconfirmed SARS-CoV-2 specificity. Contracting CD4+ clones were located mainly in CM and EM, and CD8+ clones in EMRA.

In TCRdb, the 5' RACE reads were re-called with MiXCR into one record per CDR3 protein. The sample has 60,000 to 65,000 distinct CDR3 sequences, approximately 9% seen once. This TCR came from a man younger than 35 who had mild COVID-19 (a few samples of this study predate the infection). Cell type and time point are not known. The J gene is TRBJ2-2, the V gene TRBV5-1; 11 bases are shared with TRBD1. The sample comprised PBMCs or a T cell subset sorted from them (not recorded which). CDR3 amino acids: CASSDFGTGGTGELFF. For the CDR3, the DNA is TGCGCCAGCAGCGATTTTGGGACAGGGGGCACCGGGGAGCTGTTTTTT. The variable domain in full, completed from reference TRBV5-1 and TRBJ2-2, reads KAGVTQTPRYLIKTRGQQVTLSCSPISGHRSVSWYQQTPGQGLQFLFEYFSETQRNKGNFPGRFSGRQFSNSRSEMNVSTLELGDSALYLCASSDFGTGGTGELFFGEGSRLTVL.